This T cell receptor (beta chain) was retrieved from a study of radiotherapy plus CTLA-4 blockade in lung cancer (dated by TCRdb to 2016 to 2019). Broadly, across the study: Among enrolled patients, around 18% had an objective response and about 30% reached disease control.

The full study reports these points: Early dynamic changes in blood T cell clones, together with increased serum interferon-beta after radiation, were reported as the strongest predictors of response. After treatment with radiotherapy and ipilimumab, TCR clones that originated in tumors expanded in peripheral blood.

Trimming removed 3 bases from V and 7 bases from J; the gene matches leave 9 bases unexplained. The CDR3, from cysteine to phenylalanine, totals 14 residues. Just the 42-base CDR3 DNA is kept, in frame starting at base 1. The germline V gene yields SGHRS for CDR1 and YFSETQ for CDR2. On this clone: Its recognized antigen is unknown. Per-base quality was not reported, and no clone a single base away is much larger than it.

Focal radiation therapy combined with CTLA-4 blockade (ipilimumab) was tested in patients with chemo-refractory metastatic non-small-cell lung cancer. Library preparation used the immunoSEQ multiplex PCR assay. The source is immuneACCESS, and TCRdb retained only in-frame sequences with V and J called. Part of the clones is not carried over; for the studies checked, unresolved V genes explain less than half of this, and the remainder is unexplained. For this sample there are over 80,000 clones; about four fifths appear just once. 0.65% to 0.9% of the sample goes to the ten largest clones. This clonotype was sampled from a human donor with non-small cell lung cancer who had stable disease on radiotherapy plus ipilimumab. The source was peripheral blood, collected from a patient treated with radiotherapy plus ipilimumab. The rearrangement joined TRBV5-1 to TRBJ1-2; TRBD1 matches 7 bases in the middle. The CDR3 in this case is CASSWEGARFGYTF. The DNA is TGCGCCAGCAGCTGGGAGGGGGCGCGTTTTGGCTACACCTTC.